The 19 T cell receptor beta chains reported below all come from one sample, sequenced in a study of siplizumab effects on memory and regulatory T cells. The protocol was immunoSEQ multiplex PCR, while the TCRdb copy is restricted to in-frame clones and leaves out a portion. Of approximately 94,000 clones in the sample, 90% to 95% were seen once. Sequencing was carried out using CD8+ T cells sorted from blood. The source is a human donor in good health.

CDR3 sequence: CASSSRTSGRMADTQYF. CDR3 DNA: TGTGCCAGCAGCTCCAGGACTAGCGGGAGAATGGCAGATACGCAGTATTTT. The chain uses TRBV13 and TRBJ2-3; 13 nucleotides align to TRBD2. Germline V lookup: CDR1 PRHDT, CDR2 FYEKMQ (reference sequence). V trimming: 4 bases; J trimming: 4 bases; junction bases outside the gene matches: 8. The CDR3 has 17 amino acids.

The chain employs TRBV6-5 and TRBJ1-4; 10 bases match TRBD1. Looked up from germline, CDR1 is MNHEY and CDR2 is SVGAGI. The CDR3 covers 13 residues. V lost 5 bases to trimming and J lost 14 bases; unmatched junction nucleotides: 8. Written as DNA, the CDR3 is TGTGCCAGCAGTAACGACAGGGGGCGAAGTCTGTTTTTT. It specifies CASSNDRGRSLFF.

The chain uses TRBV27 and TRBJ1-2, with 8 bases that match TRBD1. This CDR3 region has 14 residues. Per the germline V gene, CDR1 is MNHEY and CDR2 is SMNVEV (reference sequence). J was trimmed by 4 bases and V by 4 bases; bases with no gene match: 5. The CDR3 loop reads CASSWTGIGYGYTF. In nucleotides, the CDR3 is TGTGCCAGCAGTTGGACAGGGATCGGCTATGGCTACACCTTC.

The rearrangement joins TRBV27 to TRBJ1-1; D may be TRBD1 (5 bases). V was cut by 3 bases and J by 4 bases, with 18 bases left in between. This CDR3 has 16 amino acids. Germline V gene lookup returns CDR1 MNHEY and CDR2 SMNVEV (reference sequence). CDR3 nucleotides: TGTGCCAGCAGTTTGGTTCCCCAGGGCGCATCCACTGAAGCTTTCTTT. Translation gives CASSLVPQGASTEAFF.

This clone has a handful of counts. The V and J genes are TRBV19 and TRBJ1-5; D may be TRBD1 (5 bases). Germline V gene lookup returns CDR1 LNHDA and CDR2 SQIVND (reference sequence). This CDR3 comprises 15 residues. Trimming took 7 bases from V and 2 from J, leaving 15 bases between them. CDR3 loop: CASTPYRKGNQPQHF. In DNA form, the CDR3 reads TGTGCCAGTACGCCTTACAGGAAAGGCAATCAGCCCCAGCATTTT.

In its sample, this clone was seen a few times. This chain links TRBV19 with TRBJ1-5; D ambiguous. CDR3 size: 12 residues. Trimming shortened V by 4 bases and J by 6 bases, and 7 bases separated the two germline ends. Germline lookup yields CDR1 LNHDA and CDR2 SQIVND (reference sequence). The CDR3 nucleotides are TGTGCCAGTAGTAACTTGCCTCAGCCCCAGCATTTT. Its protein is CASSNLPQPQHF.

In nucleotides, the CDR3 is TGCGCCAGCAGGGACATCCTAGCGGGAGACCACGAGCAGTACTTC. It encodes CASRDILAGDHEQYF. The chain links TRBV5-1 to TRBJ2-7; 10 bases fit TRBD2. Germline V gene data show CDR1 as SGHRS and CDR2 as YFSETQ. The trim removed 5 bases at V and 5 bases at J, leaving 10 bases unmatched. The CDR3 extends over 15 amino acids.

The rearrangement uses TRBV9 and TRBJ2-1, with TRBD2 identical over 9 bases. Germline lookup yields CDR1 SGDLS and CDR2 YYNGEE. V dropped 4 bases and J dropped 4; count of bases not matched to a gene: 6. The CDR3 has 15 amino acids. DNA for the CDR3: TGTGCCAGCAGCCAGACTAGCGGTCCTTACAATGAGCAGTTCTTC. Amino acids: CASSQTSGPYNEQFF.

Turning to this clone: This likely came from a read error, as a far larger clone is one base away. The V call is TRBV5-6, the J call TRBJ1-5, with unresolved D. Germline V CDR1 and CDR2: SGHDT, YYEEEE. This CDR3 region has 14 residues. Trimming removed 0 bases from V and 0 bases from J, with 4 bases in between. This chain's CDR3 is CASSLAGSNQPQHF. The CDR3 DNA reads TGTGCCAGCAGCTTGGCGGGTAGCAATCAGCCCCAGCATTTT.

The chain carries TRBV6-1 and TRBJ2-3; 9 bases match TRBD2. With 2 bases clipped from V and 7 bases from J, the junction kept 7 bases outside the gene matches. Per germline, CDR1 MNHNS and CDR2 SASEGT. This CDR3 is built from 15 residues. DNA for the CDR3: TGTGCCAGCAGTGAAATAGCGGGAGTTCTACATACGCAGTATTTT. Translation gives CASSEIAGVLHTQYF.

The rearrangement uses TRBV4-1 and TRBJ2-1; D is undetermined. V was shortened by 5 bases and J by 0 bases, with 20 bases between the two germline ends. CDR1 is MGHRA, CDR2 YSYEKL, per germline. The CDR3 loop spans 18 amino acids. CDR3 sequence (DNA): TGCGCCAGCAGCATTCGGTCTATCGAATTCGGCTCCTACAATGAGCAGTTCTTC. Its protein is CASSIRSIEFGSYNEQFF.

This clone was recorded only once. The J gene is TRBJ2-2, the V gene TRBV21-1. TRBV21-1 is reported as a pseudogene. This CDR3 is 11 amino acids long. DNA for the CDR3: TGTGCCACCCCATACCACGGGGAGCTGTTTTTT. Its protein is CATPYHGELFF.

The chain joins TRBV7-9 to TRBJ2-7; 8 bases map to TRBD1. Germline lookup yields CDR1 SEHNR and CDR2 FQNEAQ (reference sequence). V was clipped by 4 bases and J by 0 bases; unmatched bases: 2. CDR3 size: 14 residues. For the CDR3, the DNA is TGTGCCAGCAGCTGGACAGGGAACTCCTACGAGCAGTACTTC. Its protein is CASSWTGNSYEQYF.

Only one count was recorded for this clone. The chain uses TRBV7-6 and TRBJ2-5; maybe TRBD2 (5 bases). CDR3 size: 15 residues. The ends were cut back, 5 bases at V and 5 bases at J, with 18 bases in the middle. Per germline, CDR1 SGHVS and CDR2 FNYEAQ. The CDR3 is CASSADSIPRETQYF. Written as DNA, the CDR3 is TGTGCCAGCAGCGCGGACTCTATTCCTCGGGAGACCCAGTACTTC.

This clone was counted once. J is TRBJ2-7 and V is TRBV6-5; 7 positions agree with TRBD1. The germline V gene has CDR1 MNHEY and CDR2 SVGAGI. With 6 bases clipped from V and 0 bases from J, the junction kept 8 bases outside the gene matches. The CDR3 consists of 15 residues. The DNA for the CDR3 is TGTGCCAGCAGCAACAGGGGTTACAGCTCCTACGAGCAGTACTTC. The encoded protein is CASSNRGYSSYEQYF.

Remarks on this clone: The junction departs from the called germline gene at one end, perhaps through a read error. This rearrangement joins TRBV7-7 to TRBJ2-1; D is unclear. This CDR3 has 13 amino acids. Germline CDR1 is SSHAT and CDR2 is FNYEAQ (reference sequence). This chain's CDR3 is CASSFATNNEQFF. The CDR3 coding sequence is TGTGCTAGCAGCTTTGCGACCAACAATGAGCAGTTCTTC. The full variable domain, completed using reference TRBV7-7 and TRBJ2-1, is GAGVSQSPRYKVTKRGQDVTLRCDPISSHATLYWYQQALGQGPEFLTYFNYEAQPDKSGLPSDRFSAERPEGSISTLTIQRTEQRDSAMYRCASSFATNNEQFFGPGTRLTVL.

The V and J genes are TRBV14 and TRBJ1-1; TRBD1 might be the D (6 bases). The CDR3 sequence is 13 residues long. Trimming took 6 bases from V and 1 from J, leaving 9 bases between them. Germline V gives CDR1 SGHDN, CDR2 FVKESK. CDR3 coding DNA: TGTGCCAGCAGACCACAGGGGAACACTGAAGCTTTCTTT. It codes for CASRPQGNTEAFF.

This clone appeared once. The chain uses TRBV7-6 and TRBJ1-1; 7 nucleotides align to TRBD1. J was trimmed by 1 base and V by 5 bases; bases with no gene match: 13. The length of the CDR3 is 17 residues. CDR1 and CDR2 from the germline V gene are SGHVS and FNYEAQ. In DNA, the CDR3 is TGTGCCAGCAGCCCTAGGGTTGACAGGGACCAGAACACTGAAGCTTTCTTT. This translates into CASSPRVDRDQNTEAFF. The full variable domain, rest sourced from reference TRBV7-6 and TRBJ1-1, is GAGVSQSPRYKVTKRGQDVALRCDPISGHVSLYWYRQALGQGPEFLTYFNYEAQQDKSGLPNDRFSAERPEGSISTLTIQRTEQRDSAMYRCASSPRVDRDQNTEAFFGQGTRLTVV.

The gene calls are TRBV5-8 and TRBJ2-2; D is ambiguous. The V and J ends lost 5 bases and 5 bases respectively, with 7 bases between them. CDR1 and CDR2 from the germline V gene are SGHTS and YDEGEE. The CDR3 has 12 amino acids. CDR3 DNA sequence: TGTGCCAGCAGGTGGGGTACCGGGGAGCTGTTTTTT. This gives the protein CASRWGTGELFF.